This T cell receptor (beta chain) emerged from a study of T cell repertoires in cytomegalovirus infection. Study-wide results and limits: The study found HLA-C-restricted CMV-specific TCR beta clonotypes dominating the ex vivo response.

MiXCR, run by TCRdb on the reads, gives a single entry per CDR3 protein. The sample shows 450,000 to 550,000 distinct CDR3 sequences, more than 15% of them seen only once. This clonotype came up many times. Its antigen is not known. Trimming took off 5 bases at V and 3 bases at J, with 8 bases between the two ends. Germline V lookup: CDR1 SGHAT, CDR2 FQNNGV. CDR3 length: 13 amino acids. This receptor was taken from a human donor in good health (CMV status not recorded). Some clones in this sample may be carry-over from other donors' samples. The rearrangement joins TRBV11-2 to TRBJ2-1; D may match TRBD1 or TRBD2 (5 bases each). Sequenced: CD8+ T cells from PBMCs. CDR3 amino acids: CASSRGFYNEQFF. DNA for the CDR3: TGTGCCAGCAGCCGGGGCTTCTACAATGAGCAGTTCTTC.